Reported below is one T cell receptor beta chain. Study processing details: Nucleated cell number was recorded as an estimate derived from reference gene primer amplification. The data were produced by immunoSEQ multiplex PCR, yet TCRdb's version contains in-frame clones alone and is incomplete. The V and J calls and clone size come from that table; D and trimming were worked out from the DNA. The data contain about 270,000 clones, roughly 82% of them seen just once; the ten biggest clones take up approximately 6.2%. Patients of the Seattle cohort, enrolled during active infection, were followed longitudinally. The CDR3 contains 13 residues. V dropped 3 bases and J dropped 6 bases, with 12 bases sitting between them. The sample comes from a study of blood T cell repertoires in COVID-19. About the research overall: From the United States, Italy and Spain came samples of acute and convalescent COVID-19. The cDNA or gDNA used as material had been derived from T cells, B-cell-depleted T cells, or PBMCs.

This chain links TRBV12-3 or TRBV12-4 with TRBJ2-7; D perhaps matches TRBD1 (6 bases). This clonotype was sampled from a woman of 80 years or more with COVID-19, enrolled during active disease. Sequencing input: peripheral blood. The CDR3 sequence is CASSFSQGGEQYF. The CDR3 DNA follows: TGTGCCAGCAGTTTTTCCCAAGGGGGCGAGCAGTACTTC.